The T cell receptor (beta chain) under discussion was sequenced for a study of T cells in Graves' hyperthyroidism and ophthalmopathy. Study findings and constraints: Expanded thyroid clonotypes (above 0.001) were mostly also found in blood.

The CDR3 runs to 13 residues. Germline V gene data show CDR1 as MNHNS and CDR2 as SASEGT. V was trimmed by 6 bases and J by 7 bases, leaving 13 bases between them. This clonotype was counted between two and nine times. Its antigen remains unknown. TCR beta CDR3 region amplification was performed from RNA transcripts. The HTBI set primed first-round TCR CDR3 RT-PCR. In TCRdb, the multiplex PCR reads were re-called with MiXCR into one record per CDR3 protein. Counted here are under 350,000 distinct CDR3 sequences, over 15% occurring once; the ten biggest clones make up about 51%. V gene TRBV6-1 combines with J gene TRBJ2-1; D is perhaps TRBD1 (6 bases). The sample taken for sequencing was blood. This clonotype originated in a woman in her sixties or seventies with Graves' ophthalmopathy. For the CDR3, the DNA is TGTGCCAGCAGGCGAAAACAGGGAAATGAGCAGTTCTTC. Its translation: CASRRKQGNEQFF.